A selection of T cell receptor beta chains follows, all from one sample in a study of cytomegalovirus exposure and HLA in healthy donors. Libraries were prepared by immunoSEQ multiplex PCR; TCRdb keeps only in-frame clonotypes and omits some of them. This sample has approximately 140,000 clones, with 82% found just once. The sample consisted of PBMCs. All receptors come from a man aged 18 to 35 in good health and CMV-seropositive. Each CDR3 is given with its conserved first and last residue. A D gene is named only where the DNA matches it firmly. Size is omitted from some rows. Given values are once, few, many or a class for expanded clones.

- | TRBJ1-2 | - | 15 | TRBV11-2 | CASSSIKNGAYGYTF | TGTGCCAGCAGCTCCATTAAAAATGGGGCCTATGGCTACACCTTC
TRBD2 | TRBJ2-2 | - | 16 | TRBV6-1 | CASSELAGGPTGELFF | TGTGCCAGCAGTGAACTAGCGGGAGGGCCAACCGGGGAGCTGTTTTTT
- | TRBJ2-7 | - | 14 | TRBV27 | CASSFLGASYEQYF | TGTGCCAGCAGTTTTCTTGGGGCCTCCTACGAGCAGTACTTC
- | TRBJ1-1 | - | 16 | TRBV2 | CASSEGIGKGGTEAFF | TGTGCCAGCAGTGAAGGAATAGGGAAAGGGGGCACTGAAGCTTTCTTT
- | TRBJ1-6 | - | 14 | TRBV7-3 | CASTTGEHNSPLHF | TGTGCCAGCACGACGGGGGAGCATAATTCACCCCTCCACTTT
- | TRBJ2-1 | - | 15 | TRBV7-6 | CASSPSGSSYNEQFF | TGTGCCAGCAGCCCAAGCGGAAGCTCCTACAATGAGCAGTTCTTC
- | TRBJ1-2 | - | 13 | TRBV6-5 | CASSQQGLEGYTF | TGTGCCAGCAGTCAACAGGGATTGGAGGGCTACACCTTC
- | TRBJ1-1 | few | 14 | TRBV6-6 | CASSRLQGNTEAFF | TGTGCCAGCAGCCGATTACAGGGTAACACTGAAGCTTTCTTT
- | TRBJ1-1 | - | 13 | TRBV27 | CASSTRQNTEAFF | TGTGCCAGCAGTACTCGACAGAACACTGAAGCTTTCTTT
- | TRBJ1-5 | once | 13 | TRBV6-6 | CASSYSVNQPQHF | TGTGCCAGCAGTTACTCCGTAAATCAGCCCCAGCATTTT
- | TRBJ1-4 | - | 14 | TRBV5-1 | CASSAIPGEEKLFF | TGCGCCAGCAGCGCCATCCCGGGTGAGGAAAAACTGTTTTTT
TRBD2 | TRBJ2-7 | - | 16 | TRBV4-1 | CASSSPTSAAPGEQYF | TGCGCCAGCAGCTCTCCGACTAGCGCCGCCCCGGGCGAGCAGTACTTC